Sequencing of this TCR beta chain was carried out in a study of T-cell reconstitution after alpha-beta-depleted transplantation in children. Unique molecular identifiers were built into the TCRbeta library. TCRdb ran MiXCR on the PCR reads and lists one entry per CDR3 protein. Of 600,000 to 800,000 distinct CDR3 sequences in the sample, roughly 14% are singletons; the top ten hold 0.65% to 0.9%. This clonotype was counted between two and nine times. The length of the CDR3 is 17 residues. CDR1 SGHRS and CDR2 YFSETQ come from the germline V gene. The ends lost 1 base at V and 9 bases at J; junction bases unmatched: 14.

The chain has TRBV5-1 and TRBJ2-1; 9 bases match TRBD2. The TCR sequence derives from a girl aged 2-10 years with congenital amegakaryocytic thrombocytopenia, due to receive a stem cell transplant. The sample was PBMCs, taken before TCRalphabeta/CD19-depleted stem cell transplant. Written as DNA, the CDR3 is TGCGCCAGCAGCTTGACTACGCGCGGGAGGGAGGGCCCTGAGCAGTTCTTC. Protein sequence: CASSLTTRGREGPEQFF.